A selection of T cell receptor beta chains follows, all from one sample in a study of blood T cell repertoires in COVID-19. Data came from immunoSEQ multiplex PCR; TCRdb stores just in-frame clones and leaves some out. The data show 85,000 or so clones, roughly 96% seen once. The material sequenced was peripheral blood. These TCRs come from a human donor with active COVID-19. The donor label of this sample is uncertain. CDR3s include the opening cysteine and the closing phenylalanine or tryptophan.

j_gene: TRBJ2-5
v_gene: TRBV11-3
CDR3aa: CASSWTGATGTQYF

j_gene: TRBJ2-5
v_gene: TRBV15
CDR3aa: CATGLESQETQYF

j_gene: TRBJ1-3
v_gene: TRBV6-5
CDR3aa: CASTGLDTIYF

j_gene: TRBJ1-1
v_gene: TRBV7-9
CDR3aa: CASSLDRDTRNTEAFF

j_gene: TRBJ1-1
v_gene: TRBV7-6
CDR3aa: CASSPQANTEAFF

j_gene: TRBJ2-3
v_gene: TRBV5-1
CDR3aa: CASSPSAGGPDTQYF

j_gene: TRBJ1-4
v_gene: TRBV6-6
CDR3aa: CASTYNEKLFF

j_gene: TRBJ2-3
v_gene: TRBV7-6
CDR3aa: CASSQGLAGSTDTQYF

j_gene: TRBJ1-2
v_gene: TRBV27
CDR3aa: CASRSSPGLPYGYTF

j_gene: TRBJ1-2
v_gene: TRBV6-2/TRBV6-3
CDR3aa: CASSLDGGGGYTF

j_gene: TRBJ2-2
v_gene: TRBV29-1
CDR3aa: CSVEARDRGTNTGELFF

j_gene: TRBJ2-7
v_gene: TRBV10-1
CDR3aa: CASILAGAGEQYF

j_gene: TRBJ2-3
v_gene: TRBV19
CDR3aa: CASSIGGLITDTQYF

j_gene: TRBJ2-2
v_gene: TRBV25-1
CDR3aa: CASSELGHLGPGELFF

j_gene: TRBJ2-2
v_gene: TRBV14
CDR3aa: CASSQTGAWTGELFF

j_gene: TRBJ2-7
v_gene: TRBV3-1/TRBV3-2
CDR3aa: CASSQDTGNYEQYF

j_gene: TRBJ1-2
v_gene: TRBV7-9
CDR3aa: CASSQTAGGGYTF

j_gene: TRBJ2-2
v_gene: TRBV9
CDR3aa: CASSAETGPGELFF

j_gene: TRBJ1-4
v_gene: TRBV11-2
CDR3aa: CASSPSVATNEKLFF

j_gene: TRBJ2-5
v_gene: TRBV7-9
CDR3aa: CASSLRGLAGAEETQYF

j_gene: TRBJ1-2
v_gene: TRBV6-1
CDR3aa: CASSELGGSYVYTF

j_gene: TRBJ1-1
v_gene: TRBV3-1/TRBV3-2
CDR3aa: CASSFADLGGTEAFF

j_gene: TRBJ2-7
v_gene: TRBV11-3
CDR3aa: CASSSPRGYEQYF

j_gene: TRBJ2-1
v_gene: TRBV10-3
CDR3aa: CAISDSGTGGNEQFF

j_gene: TRBJ2-6
v_gene: TRBV10-2
CDR3aa: CASSETGGAGANVLTF

j_gene: TRBJ2-5
v_gene: TRBV6-5
CDR3aa: CASSYSGGRFETQYF

j_gene: TRBJ1-5
v_gene: TRBV20-1
CDR3aa: CSASRPGANNQPQHF

j_gene: TRBJ1-1
v_gene: TRBV6-1
CDR3aa: CASSQNPRQGVMAFF

j_gene: TRBJ2-7
v_gene: TRBV21-1
CDR3aa: CASKNCYEQYF

j_gene: TRBJ2-7
v_gene: TRBV10-3
CDR3aa: CAISGLAGAAPYEQYF

j_gene: TRBJ2-2
v_gene: TRBV19
CDR3aa: CASSAGWQIANTGELFF

j_gene: TRBJ2-7
v_gene: TRBV12-3/TRBV12-4
CDR3aa: CASSLRRGYEQYF

j_gene: TRBJ1-1
v_gene: TRBV14
CDR3aa: CASSQLDRNTEAFF